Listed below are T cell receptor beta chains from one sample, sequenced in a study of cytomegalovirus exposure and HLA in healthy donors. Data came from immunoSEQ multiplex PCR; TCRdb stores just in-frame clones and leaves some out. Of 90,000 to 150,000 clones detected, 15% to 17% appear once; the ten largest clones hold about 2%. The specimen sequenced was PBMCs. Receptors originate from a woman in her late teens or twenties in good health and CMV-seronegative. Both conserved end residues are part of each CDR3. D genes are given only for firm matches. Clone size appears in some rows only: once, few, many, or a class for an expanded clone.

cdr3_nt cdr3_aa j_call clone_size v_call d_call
TGTGCCAGCAGCCAAGTCCCGGGGAGGGCCATCCCTCCCTACGAGCAGTACTTC CASSQVPGRAIPPYEQYF TRBJ2-7 few TRBV14 TRBD2
TGTGCCAGCAGCCGGTCTTATGGCTACACCTTC CASSRSYGYTF TRBJ1-2 few TRBV25-1 .
TGTGCCAGCAGCTTAGCGGCAGGGGCTTCCTACGAGCAGTACTTC CASSLAAGASYEQYF TRBJ2-7 few TRBV7-9 .
TGTGCCAGCAGCCCCGGGAAGCAGGGGCCGCCATCTAATGAAAAACTGTTTTTT CASSPGKQGPPSNEKLFF TRBJ1-4 few TRBV7-2 .
TGTGCCAGCAGCTTGCAAGGGGGCTTGGCAGATACGCAGTATTTT CASSLQGGLADTQYF TRBJ2-3 few TRBV5-4 TRBD1
TGTGCCAGCACCCAGGGAAGGGCTAACACTGAAGCTTTCTTT CASTQGRANTEAFF TRBJ1-1 few TRBV6-1 .
TGTGCCAGCAGTGATGACAGGGGAGAAGCTTTCTTT CASSDDRGEAFF TRBJ1-1 . TRBV6-4 TRBD1
TGCGCCAGCAGCCAAAGCGGGGGGACGGGAGAGACCCAGTACTTC CASSQSGGTGETQYF TRBJ2-5 . TRBV5-1 TRBD2
TGCGCCAGCAGCCCGTCCGACGGGGTTGGCTATGGCTACACCTTC CASSPSDGVGYGYTF TRBJ1-2 few TRBV4-1 .
TGTGCCAGCAGCCTCGACAGGGGGGTTCGGCAGCCCCAGCATTTT CASSLDRGVRQPQHF TRBJ1-5 few TRBV28 TRBD1
TGTGCCAGCAGTTTAAAGAGAGCAGCTTTCTTT CASSLKRAAFF TRBJ1-1 few TRBV28 .
TGTGCCAGCAGCTTAGCGGTATCAGTTTACGAGCAGTACTTC CASSLAVSVYEQYF TRBJ2-7 . TRBV7-2 .
TGCAGTGCTAGTGACAGCTACGAGCAGTACTTC CSASDSYEQYF TRBJ2-7 . TRBV20-1 .
TGTGCCAGCAGCTTGAGGACAGGGCGCACAGATACGCAGTATTTT CASSLRTGRTDTQYF TRBJ2-3 . TRBV5-4 TRBD1
TGTGCCAGCAGCTCCCGGGATATATGGGGAATTAGGGATACGCAGTATTTT CASSSRDIWGIRDTQYF TRBJ2-3 few TRBV13 .
TGTGCCTGGAGCCTCCGGGACAGGGGGCGATTT CAWSLRDRGRF TRBJ1-1 few TRBV30 TRBD1
TGTGCCAGCGGCCAACAGGGGACGAACACTGAAGCTTTCTTT CASGQQGTNTEAFF TRBJ1-1 few TRBV28 TRBD1
TGTGCCAGCAGTGGACTAGCGGGAGTATCGGCCGGGGAGCTGTTTTTT CASSGLAGVSAGELFF TRBJ2-2 once TRBV6-1 TRBD2
TGTGCCAGTAGTCAGGGACTAGCGGGGGTCTACGAGCAGTACTTC CASSQGLAGVYEQYF TRBJ2-7 few TRBV19 TRBD2
TGTGCCAGCACCCCCCCGCAGGCTGTGGACACTGAAGCTTTCTTT CASTPPQAVDTEAFF TRBJ1-1 few TRBV7-9 .
TGTGCCTGGACACCCCTGACTAGCGGAACCCACAATGAGCAGTTCTTC CAWTPLTSGTHNEQFF TRBJ2-1 few TRBV30 TRBD2
TGCGCCAGCAGCCCCCTACCTAGCGGGAGCCCCAGGGGCGGGGAGCTGTTTTTT CASSPLPSGSPRGGELFF TRBJ2-2 few TRBV5-1 TRBD2
TGTGCCAGCAGTTTACCCCTCAGGGGCGACTACAATGAGCAGTTCTTC CASSLPLRGDYNEQFF TRBJ2-1 few TRBV27 .
TGCGCCAGCAGCCAAGATATATCGGGGGTTGGTTCACCCCTCCACTTT CASSQDISGVGSPLHF TRBJ1-6 . TRBV4-3 .
TGTGCCAGCAGCTTAGGAGCCAGGGTCGGGAGTAACTATGGCTACACCTTC CASSLGARVGSNYGYTF TRBJ1-2 few TRBV7-9 .
TGTGCCAGCAAACTACTGGGACAGCCGGATCAGCCCCAGCATTTT CASKLLGQPDQPQHF TRBJ1-5 few TRBV28 TRBD1
TGTGCCAGCAGCTCGGGGACAGGATTCACCGGGGAGCTGTTTTTT CASSSGTGFTGELFF TRBJ2-2 . TRBV7-9 TRBD1
TGTGCCAGCAGTGATGTGTGGGAGGGGCAGCCCCAGCATTTT CASSDVWEGQPQHF TRBJ1-5 few TRBV6-1 .
TGTGCCTGGAGTGGGGACAGATTCGGCTACACCTTC CAWSGDRFGYTF TRBJ1-2 few TRBV30 TRBD1
TGTGCCAGCAGCTTGGGGGGGCCGGGCCCCAATGAGCAGTTCTTC CASSLGGPGPNEQFF TRBJ2-1 few TRBV7-9 .
TGTGCCAGCAGCGTAGATAGGGAGCATTCACCCCTCCACTTT CASSVDREHSPLHF TRBJ1-6 . TRBV9 .